This TCR beta chain is drawn from a study of high-grade serous ovarian cancer treatment subgroups (dated by TCRdb to the early 2020s). Describing the broader study: On average, sequencing produced about 14,000 reads and around 7,500 unique TCR beta rearrangements for each sample. Each patient contributed one primary tumor and two metastatic tumor samples, giving 90 samples in total. The study profiled TCR beta repertoires in high-grade serous ovarian cancer patients grouped by complete gross resection or neoadjuvant chemotherapy response under a laparoscopic triage algorithm. Of the approximately 30 patients in the cohort, approximately ten had no residual disease after primary surgery (R0), approximately ten were excellent NACT responders, and approximately ten were poor NACT responders.

Tumor samples were obtained before definitive surgery or chemotherapy. Genomic DNA was extracted by the MD Anderson Biospecimen Extraction Resource, and TCR sequencing was done by the MD Anderson Cancer Genomics Laboratory. The roughly 100 tumor samples underwent high-throughput TCR profiling using ImmunoSEQ. Processing in the source paper ran as follows. Repertoire diversity metrics included richness (unique productive sequences), clonality, evenness and relatedness; Bhattacharyya coefficient assessed similarity between samples. In a sensitivity analysis, TCRs with fewer than two reads were excluded, and consistent conclusions were obtained. The immuneACCESS repertoire file appears here via TCRdb, limited to in-frame rearrangements. These files lack a portion of the clones; in checked studies, under half of the deficit traces to unresolved V genes, and the cause of the others is not known. From that table come the V and J calls and clone size; the DNA was used to work out D and trimming. In all, the sample holds about 5,700 clones, and around 79% of those were seen once. Over 6% of the sample goes to the ten largest clones.

From the cysteine up to the phenylalanine, the CDR3 has a length of 16 residues. The DNA shown is the 48-base CDR3, in frame from base 1. The germline V gene (reference sequence) supplies CDR1 PRHDT and CDR2 FYEKMQ. V is trimmed back by 4 bases and J by 2 bases, and the junction contains 9 bases that no gene match accounts for. Findings and caveats that apply to the study as a whole: Tumors from the same patient had repertoire similarity ranging from about 0.095 to 0.79, while tumors from different patients showed almost no similarity. The TCR repertoire analyses centered on CDR3, and CDR1 and CDR2 were not analyzed. Spatial information was not captured by bulk tumor TCR sequencing, so insight into HGSC tumor complexity and diversity was limited. Neoantigen level correlated positively with TCR clonal relatedness, and copy number variation and mutation load from whole-genome sequencing showed a positive trend with TCR clonal relatedness.

In regard to this clone: This receptor's antigen is unknown. Per-base qualities were not stored, and no clone one base away is much larger.

Specimen: tumor tissue. This TCR derives from a human donor with high-grade serous ovarian cancer. Recombination connected TRBV13 to TRBJ2-7; 9 nucleotides in the junction match TRBD2. The nucleotide sequence is given as TGTGCCAGCAGCTCGAATCCGACTAGCGGCACCTACGAGCAGTACTTC. This codes for CASSSNPTSGTYEQYF.